The T cell receptor beta chain described here comes from a study of blood T cells in healthy people across ages. Per the germline V gene, CDR1 is LNHNV and CDR2 is YYDKDF (reference sequence). Trimming took off 3 bases at V and 6 bases at J, with 16 bases between the two ends. The CDR3 totals 15 residues. General study points: Naive CD4+ cells and diversity were both higher in long-lived donors than in aged donors.

Total RNA extraction produced at least 5.5 micrograms (per sample) for the study. Worth noting for this clonotype: Its antigen is still unknown.

With a J-beta primer mix and a sample-barcoded 5' primer, a second PCR ran roughly 6 to 11 cycles. TCRdb used MiXCR to reprocess the 5' RACE reads, holding one entry per CDR3 protein. The table records 650,000 to 800,000 distinct CDR3 sequences, 44% of them present only once. The sequenced material came from blood. The clonotype comes from a man aged 60-69 years in good health. V usage is TRBV15 and J usage is TRBJ2-3; possibly TRBD2 for D (6 bases). DNA for the CDR3: TGTGCCACCAGCAGTGTTGGACGGGGGTTCGATACGCAGTATTTT. It yields the protein CATSSVGRGFDTQYF. Supplemented by reference TRBV15 and TRBJ2-3, the full variable domain reads DAMVIQNPRYQVTQFGKPVTLSCSQTLNHNVMYWYQQKSSQAPKLLFHYYDKDFNNEADTPDNFQSRRPNTSFCFLDIRSPGLGDTAMYLCATSSVGRGFDTQYFGPGTRLTVL.